Listed below are T cell receptor beta chains from one sample, sequenced in a study of blood T cell repertoires in COVID-19. Here immunoSEQ multiplex PCR was the method, and the copy in TCRdb shows in-frame clones only, minus some. The table has 150,000 to 200,000 clones, roughly 87% seen once. Sequencing input: PBMCs or T cells enriched from blood (not recorded which). Receptor source: a human donor with acute COVID-19. The donor label of this sample is uncertain. CDR3s include the opening cysteine and the closing phenylalanine or tryptophan. The D gene is left open where the match is weak. Expanded clones get a size class; other rows say once, few or many, or leave the size out.

size	D	V	J	CDR3	DNA
once	NA	TRBV11-2	TRBJ1-6	CASSPQQADNSPLHF	TGTGCCAGCAGCCCCCAACAGGCCGATAATTCACCCCTCCACTTT
once	NA	TRBV9	TRBJ2-1	CASGGAPEQFF	TGTGCCAGCGGGGGGGCCCCTGAGCAGTTCTTC
NA	NA	TRBV7-2	TRBJ1-2	CASSPGGLSYGYTF	TGTGCCAGCAGCCCCGGGGGTCTATCCTATGGCTACACCTTC
NA	TRBD1	TRBV27	TRBJ2-1	CASRPGTGRNNEQFF	TGTGCCAGCAGACCGGGGACAGGGCGGAACAATGAGCAGTTCTTC
NA	NA	TRBV29-1	TRBJ1-2	CSVERGGYGYTF	TGCAGCGTTGAAAGGGGGGGATATGGCTACACCTTC
NA	TRBD2	TRBV7-2	TRBJ2-1	CASSLSSGSSYNEQFF	TGTGCCAGCAGCTTATCCAGCGGGAGCTCCTACAATGAGCAGTTCTTC
NA	TRBD1	TRBV29-1	TRBJ1-2	CSVTDRANYGYTF	TGCAGCGTTACGGACAGGGCTAACTATGGCTACACCTTC
NA	NA	TRBV4-1	TRBJ1-4	CASSPPDSLEKLFF	TGCGCCAGCAGCCCCCCAGACTCCCTAGAAAAACTGTTTTTT
few	NA	TRBV12-3/TRBV12-4	TRBJ1-2	CASSLGANGYTF	TGTGCCAGCAGTTTAGGGGCTAATGGCTACACCTTC
NA	NA	TRBV30	TRBJ2-6	CAWYSGANVLTF	TGTGCCTGGTACTCTGGGGCCAACGTCCTGACTTTC
NA	TRBD1	TRBV9	TRBJ1-2	CASSDKVDRGANYGYTF	TGTGCCAGCAGCGACAAGGTCGACAGGGGGGCTAACTATGGCTACACCTTC
NA	TRBD1	TRBV30	TRBJ1-5	CAWGGTGYQPQHF	TGTGCCTGGGGGGGGACAGGGTACCAGCCCCAGCATTTT
NA	TRBD2	TRBV5-1	TRBJ2-7	CASSPAGGVYEQYF	TGCGCCAGCAGCCCCGCGGGGGGGGTCTACGAGCAGTACTTC
NA	NA	TRBV2	TRBJ1-1	CASTAVGGRTEAFF	TGTGCCAGCACCGCCGTTGGGGGGAGAACTGAAGCTTTCTTT
NA	NA	TRBV18	TRBJ1-2	CASSPRQGNYGYTF	TGTGCCAGCTCACCACGCCAGGGGAACTATGGCTACACCTTC
NA	TRBD2	TRBV7-3	TRBJ2-3	CASSHSGGGTQYF	TGTGCCAGCAGCCATAGCGGGGGCGGTACGCAGTATTTT
NA	TRBD1	TRBV7-9	TRBJ2-5	CASSGLGQGARETQYF	TGTGCCAGCAGCGGATTGGGACAGGGGGCTAGGGAGACCCAGTACTTC
NA	TRBD2	TRBV4-2	TRBJ2-7	CASSQESGGGGNEQYF	TGTGCCAGCAGCCAAGAAAGTGGCGGGGGGGGGAACGAGCAGTACTTC
NA	TRBD2	TRBV27	TRBJ2-2	CASKPAGGPHTGELFF	TGTGCCAGCAAACCAGCGGGGGGGCCCCACACCGGGGAGCTGTTTTTT
NA	NA	TRBV25-1	TRBJ1-3	CASSDPGLGNTIYF	TGTGCCAGCAGTGACCCAGGGTTGGGAAACACCATATATTTT
NA	TRBD1	TRBV19	TRBJ1-1	CASSTQGARTEAFF	TGTGCCAGTAGTACACAGGGGGCCAGGACTGAAGCTTTCTTT
NA	TRBD1	TRBV5-1	TRBJ2-7	CASSLGGTGVSYEQYF	TGCGCCAGCAGCTTGGGAGGGACAGGGGTCTCCTACGAGCAGTACTTC
NA	NA	TRBV19	TRBJ2-7	CASRRDHRVSPSYEQYF	TGTGCCAGTAGGAGGGATCACAGGGTGTCTCCGTCCTACGAGCAGTACTTC
NA	NA	TRBV7-2	TRBJ2-5	CASSLDGGGYQETQYF	TGTGCCAGCAGCTTAGATGGAGGGGGCTACCAAGAGACCCAGTACTTC
NA	TRBD2	TRBV4-1	TRBJ2-5	CASSQEERGGRKTQYF	TGCGCCAGCAGCCAAGAGGAGCGGGGGGGCAGGAAGACCCAGTACTTC
NA	TRBD2	TRBV2	TRBJ2-3	CASSEGFAGEYSDTQYF	TGTGCCAGCAGTGAAGGCTTCGCGGGGGAGTATTCAGATACGCAGTATTTT
NA	TRBD2	TRBV4-2	TRBJ2-7	CASSQVSSGGLSYEQYF	TGTGCCAGCAGCCAAGTCTCTAGCGGGGGGCTCTCCTACGAGCAGTACTTC
NA	TRBD2	TRBV27	TRBJ2-3	CASKDSSARGGLSDTQYF	TGTGCCAGCAAGGATAGTTCAGCTCGCGGGGGGTTGTCGGATACGCAGTATTTT
NA	NA	TRBV6-5	TRBJ2-2	CASSYLQGGELFF	TGTGCCAGCAGTTACTTACAGGGCGGGGAGCTGTTTTTT
NA	NA	TRBV28	TRBJ1-2	CASSSLAQGSGYTF	TGTGCCAGCAGTTCGCTCGCTCAGGGGAGCGGCTACACCTTC
NA	TRBD1	TRBV12-5	TRBJ1-1	CASGLVPGTGALTEAFF	TGTGCTAGTGGTTTGGTCCCCGGGACAGGGGCTCTCACTGAAGCTTTCTTT
NA	NA	TRBV14	TRBJ1-2	CASSQDRGDGYTF	TGTGCCAGCAGCCAAGATCGGGGGGATGGCTACACCTTC
NA	TRBD2	TRBV5-1	TRBJ2-7	CASGETSSPYEQYF	TGCGCCAGCGGAGAGACTAGCTCCCCCTACGAGCAGTACTTC
NA	NA	TRBV5-6	TRBJ1-2	CASSSPSETGSVYGYTF	TGTGCCAGCAGCTCTCCCAGCGAAACAGGGTCTGTCTATGGCTACACCTTC
NA	NA	TRBV18	TRBJ1-1	CASSLGSGGNTEAFF	TGTGCCAGCTCACTTGGTTCGGGGGGGAACACTGAAGCTTTCTTT
NA	TRBD2	TRBV18	TRBJ2-2	CASSFRLAGNDGELFF	TGTGCCAGCTCGTTCCGACTAGCGGGTAATGACGGGGAGCTGTTTTTT
NA	NA	TRBV5-4	TRBJ2-1	CASSLITTSRGEQFF	TGTGCCAGCAGCTTGATTACGACCTCTAGGGGTGAGCAGTTCTTC
NA	NA	TRBV12-5	TRBJ1-3	CASGLPGHSGNTIYF	TGTGCTAGTGGGCTACCGGGACACTCTGGAAACACCATATATTTT
NA	TRBD2	TRBV3-1/TRBV3-2	TRBJ2-5	CASSQNILLAGRAETQYF	TGTGCCAGCAGCCAAAATATCCTTCTAGCGGGAAGGGCTGAGACCCAGTACTTC
NA	NA	TRBV6-5	TRBJ1-1	CASSPGGTNTEAFF	TGTGCCAGCAGCCCCGGGGGGACGAACACTGAAGCTTTCTTT
NA	NA	TRBV30	TRBJ1-1	CAWSVDRKNTEAFF	TGTGCCTGGAGTGTGGACAGAAAGAACACTGAAGCTTTCTTT
once	NA	TRBV7-9	TRBJ1-2	CASSFPENGYGYTF	TGTGCCAGCAGCTTTCCTGAGAACGGCTATGGCTACACCTTC
NA	NA	TRBV7-6	TRBJ1-2	CASSSSLNHGYTF	TGTGCCAGCAGCTCCAGTTTGAACCATGGCTACACCTTC
NA	TRBD2	TRBV24-1	TRBJ2-3	CATSDLQLAGGTDTQYF	TGTGCCACCAGTGATTTGCAACTAGCGGGGGGCACAGATACGCAGTATTTT
NA	NA	TRBV7-9	TRBJ2-5	CASSRKRLGETQYF	TGTGCCAGCAGCCGCAAGCGTCTAGGCGAGACCCAGTACTTC